The 4 T cell receptor beta chains presented below share a single source sample, sequenced in a study of cytomegalovirus exposure and HLA in healthy donors. The assay was immunoSEQ multiplex PCR, and TCRdb's table has in-frame clones only and misses some. Altogether about 260,000 clones are present, less than 95% being singletons, with the ten largest covering 3.1%. The sequenced material came from PBMCs. These receptors all stem from a woman younger than 45 in good health and CMV-seronegative.

The chain links TRBV18 to TRBJ2-2; the match to TRBD2 covers 8 bases. The V gene's germline CDR1 is KGHSH and CDR2 LQKENI. V lost 5 bases to trimming and J lost 0 bases; unmatched junction nucleotides: 2. This CDR3 is built from 15 residues. CDR3 amino acids: CASSATSANTGELFF. The CDR3 DNA reads TGTGCCAGCTCAGCGACTAGCGCGAACACCGGGGAGCTGTTTTTT. The whole variable domain, remainder taken from reference TRBV18 and TRBJ2-2, is NAGVMQNPRHLVRRRGQEARLRCSPMKGHSHVYWYRQLPEEGLKFMVYLQKENIIDESGMPKERFSAEFPKEGPSILRIQQVVRGDSAAYFCASSATSANTGELFFGEGSRLTVL.

This clone was detected only once. The chain is built from TRBV6-6 and TRBJ2-7; TRBD2 is a possible D gene (5 bases). Per germline, CDR1 MNHNY and CDR2 SVGAGI (reference sequence). This CDR3 contains 14 residues. Trimming took 4 bases from V and 5 from J, leaving 15 bases between them. The CDR3 spells CASSLIEGVHEQYF. CDR3 DNA: TGTGCCAGCAGTTTAATTGAGGGTGTTCACGAGCAGTACTTC.

The CDR3 DNA reads TGTGCCAGCATCGGACCAGGGGTTAAAGCTTTCTTT. It specifies CASIGPGVKAFF. J is TRBJ1-1 and V is TRBV7-9, with D perhaps matching TRBD1 (6 bases). Trimming shortened V by 7 bases and J by 9 bases, and 15 bases separated the two germline ends. The CDR3 extends over 12 amino acids. Germline CDR1 and CDR2: SEHNR and FQNEAQ (reference sequence).

The J gene is TRBJ2-1, the V gene TRBV4-2, with D perhaps matching TRBD2 (6 bases). Germline CDR1 reads LGHNA; CDR2 reads YNFKEQ. V lost 1 base to trimming and J lost 2 bases, with 15 bases between them. CDR3 length: 17 residues. This chain's CDR3 is CASSQGVPAGTYNEQFF. The DNA for the CDR3 is TGTGCCAGCAGCCAAGGGGTACCAGCGGGCACCTACAATGAGCAGTTCTTC.